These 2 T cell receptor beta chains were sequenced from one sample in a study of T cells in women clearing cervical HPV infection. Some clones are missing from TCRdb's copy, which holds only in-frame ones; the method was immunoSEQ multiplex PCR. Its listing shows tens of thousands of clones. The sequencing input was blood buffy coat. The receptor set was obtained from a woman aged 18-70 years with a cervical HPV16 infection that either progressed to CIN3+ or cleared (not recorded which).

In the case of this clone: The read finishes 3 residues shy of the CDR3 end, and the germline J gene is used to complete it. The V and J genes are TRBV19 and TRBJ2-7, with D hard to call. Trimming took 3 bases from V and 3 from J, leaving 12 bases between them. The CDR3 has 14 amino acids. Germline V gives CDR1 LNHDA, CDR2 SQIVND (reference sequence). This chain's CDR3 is CASSISPSNYEQYF. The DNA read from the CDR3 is TGTGCCAGTAGTATCTCCCCCAGTAACTACGAG.

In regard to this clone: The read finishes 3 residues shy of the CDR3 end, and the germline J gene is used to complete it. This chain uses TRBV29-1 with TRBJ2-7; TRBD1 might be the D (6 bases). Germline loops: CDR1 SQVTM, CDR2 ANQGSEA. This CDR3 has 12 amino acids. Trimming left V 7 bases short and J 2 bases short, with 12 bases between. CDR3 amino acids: CSAGDTTYEQYF. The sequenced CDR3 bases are TGCAGCGCAGGGGACACCACCTACGAG.